This is a list of T cell receptor beta chains from one sample in a study of blood T cell repertoires in COVID-19. TCRdb's copy holds only in-frame clones and misses some; the assay was immunoSEQ multiplex PCR. The table lists hundreds of thousands of clones, about 83% of them singletons, with 7.5% to 9% in the top ten. Sequencing was done on a sample of peripheral blood. These receptors were collected from a woman in her forties or fifties with acute or convalescent COVID-19. The CDR3 runs from the conserved cysteine through the conserved F or W. Fields, in order: clone size, V gene, J gene, D gene, CDR3 protein, CDR3 DNA. A D gene is named only where the DNA matches it firmly. Expanded clones get a size class; other rows say once, few or many, or leave the size out.

clone_size: few; v_call: TRBV7-9; j_call: TRBJ2-7; d_call: NA; cdr3_aa: CASSLRESASEQYF; cdr3_nt: TGTGCCAGCAGCTTGCGGGAATCTGCGTCCGAGCAGTACTTC
clone_size: NA; v_call: TRBV2; j_call: TRBJ2-3; d_call: TRBD2; cdr3_aa: CASSVGLVHPDTQYF; cdr3_nt: TGTGCCAGCAGCGTGGGACTAGTTCATCCAGATACGCAGTATTTT
clone_size: NA; v_call: TRBV5-8; j_call: TRBJ1-1; d_call: TRBD1; cdr3_aa: CASSWGTGYAEAFF; cdr3_nt: TGTGCCAGCAGCTGGGGGACAGGGTACGCTGAAGCTTTCTTT
clone_size: few; v_call: TRBV14; j_call: TRBJ1-1; d_call: TRBD1; cdr3_aa: CASSPRQGARGDTEAFF; cdr3_nt: TGTGCCAGCAGCCCTCGACAGGGGGCAAGAGGAGACACTGAAGCTTTCTTT
clone_size: NA; v_call: TRBV27; j_call: TRBJ2-1; d_call: TRBD1; cdr3_aa: CASSLSVNLGQGANEQFF; cdr3_nt: TGTGCCAGCAGTTTATCGGTCAATCTCGGACAGGGCGCGAATGAGCAGTTCTTC
clone_size: NA; v_call: TRBV19; j_call: TRBJ2-1; d_call: TRBD1; cdr3_aa: CASRLRQGGYNEQFF; cdr3_nt: TGTGCCAGCAGACTACGACAGGGTGGGTACAATGAGCAGTTCTTC
clone_size: NA; v_call: TRBV7-2; j_call: TRBJ1-5; d_call: TRBD1; cdr3_aa: CASSPGGLGNQPQHF; cdr3_nt: TGTGCCAGCAGCCCAGGGGGGCTAGGCAATCAGCCCCAGCATTTT
clone_size: NA; v_call: TRBV9; j_call: TRBJ1-2; d_call: NA; cdr3_aa: CASSVGGDYGYTF; cdr3_nt: TGTGCCAGCAGCGTAGGGGGAGATTATGGCTACACCTTC
clone_size: NA; v_call: TRBV19; j_call: TRBJ1-1; d_call: NA; cdr3_aa: CASTERGGAGGYTEAFF; cdr3_nt: TGTGCCAGTACCGAGAGGGGGGGGGCTGGAGGGTACACTGAAGCTTTCTTT
clone_size: NA; v_call: TRBV9; j_call: TRBJ2-5; d_call: TRBD1; cdr3_aa: CASSDGTGVRETQYF; cdr3_nt: TGTGCCAGCAGCGACGGGACAGGGGTCAGAGAGACCCAGTACTTC
clone_size: NA; v_call: TRBV5-1; j_call: TRBJ2-5; d_call: NA; cdr3_aa: CASSGNQETQYF; cdr3_nt: TGCGCCAGCAGCGGCAACCAAGAGACCCAGTACTTC
clone_size: NA; v_call: TRBV6-5; j_call: TRBJ2-2; d_call: TRBD2; cdr3_aa: CASASSGRGTGELFF; cdr3_nt: TGTGCCAGCGCGTCTAGCGGGAGGGGAACCGGGGAGCTGTTTTTT
clone_size: many; v_call: TRBV3-1/TRBV3-2; j_call: TRBJ1-1; d_call: NA; cdr3_aa: CASSHVEGANTEAFF; cdr3_nt: TGTGCCAGCAGCCATGTTGAAGGGGCGAACACTGAAGCTTTCTTT
clone_size: few; v_call: TRBV5-6; j_call: TRBJ2-2; d_call: NA; cdr3_aa: CASSSVIYRVAGELFF; cdr3_nt: TGTGCCAGCAGCTCGGTCATCTACAGGGTCGCCGGGGAGCTGTTTTTT
clone_size: NA; v_call: TRBV19; j_call: TRBJ1-1; d_call: NA; cdr3_aa: CASSLPYEAFF; cdr3_nt: TGTGCCAGTAGTTTACCCTACGAAGCTTTCTTT
clone_size: NA; v_call: TRBV18; j_call: TRBJ1-1; d_call: TRBD1; cdr3_aa: CASSLRDRGRNTEAFF; cdr3_nt: TGTGCCAGCTCACTGAGGGACAGGGGTAGGAACACTGAAGCTTTCTTT
clone_size: NA; v_call: TRBV12-3/TRBV12-4; j_call: TRBJ2-7; d_call: NA; cdr3_aa: CASSPRTENEQYF; cdr3_nt: TGTGCCAGCAGTCCGCGGACAGAAAACGAGCAGTACTTC
clone_size: NA; v_call: TRBV7-2; j_call: TRBJ2-7; d_call: NA; cdr3_aa: CASSLAGLKLDEQYF; cdr3_nt: TGTGCCAGCAGCTTAGCGGGACTCAAGCTCGACGAGCAGTACTTC
clone_size: once; v_call: TRBV6-2/TRBV6-3; j_call: TRBJ1-1; d_call: NA; cdr3_aa: CASSSVGGTTEAFF; cdr3_nt: TGTGCCAGCAGCTCAGTAGGGGGAACCACTGAAGCTTTCTTT
clone_size: NA; v_call: TRBV6-5; j_call: TRBJ2-5; d_call: TRBD2; cdr3_aa: CASGWGREEETQYF; cdr3_nt: TGTGCCAGCGGATGGGGGAGGGAGGAAGAGACCCAGTACTTC
clone_size: NA; v_call: TRBV21-1; j_call: TRBJ1-4; d_call: NA; cdr3_aa: CAALWRDREEKLFF; cdr3_nt: TGTGCCGCATTATGGCGGGACAGGGAAGAAAAACTGTTTTTT
clone_size: NA; v_call: TRBV27; j_call: TRBJ2-5; d_call: TRBD1; cdr3_aa: CASRSRGRGETQYF; cdr3_nt: TGTGCCAGCAGGTCGAGGGGGCGAGGGGAGACCCAGTACTTC